This T cell receptor (beta chain) originates from a study of T cells in localized non-small cell lung cancer. The CDR3 is 15 residues long. Trimming removed 3 bases at V and 0 bases at J, with 9 bases between. Germline CDR1 MNHNS, CDR2 SASEGT. This clone was seen a handful of times. The antigen is unknown. Study-wide findings and caveats: Highest T cell clonality was seen in uninvolved adjacent lung, surpassing that measured in tumor. Patients showing higher blood T cell density tended to see longer overall survival. Adjacent lung tissue had a median 57 of the top 100 clones found in the tumor.

Clones were read by immunoSEQ multiplex PCR, and TCRdb kept only the in-frame ones, dropping some. Of about 51,000 clones in the sample, around 81% were seen once. The sequence was collected from a man aged 40 to 70 with stage III lung adenocarcinoma. The chain combines TRBV6-1 with TRBJ2-1, with a possible D match to TRBD2 (6 bases). Sequenced here: peripheral blood mononuclear cells, sampled before any cancer treatment. The CDR3 is CASSEDGSSYNEQFF. The CDR3 nucleotides are TGTGCCAGCAGTGAGGACGGGAGCTCCTACAATGAGCAGTTCTTC.